A selection of T cell receptor beta chains follows, all from one sample in a study of T cell responses to AZD1222 COVID-19 vaccine. TCRdb's copy holds only in-frame clones and misses some; the assay was immunoSEQ multiplex PCR. The profile shows roughly 120,000 clones, over 85% of them singletons. The material was peripheral blood, obtained 28 days after the second AZD1222 dose. These receptors were obtained from an adult who received the AZD1222 COVID-19 vaccine. Each CDR3 is given with its conserved first and last residue. A D gene is named only where the DNA matches it firmly. Some rows have no size entry. The others give once, few or many, or a class for an expanded clone.

j_call	clone_size	v_call	cdr3_length	d_call	cdr3_nt	cdr3_aa
TRBJ1-1	NA	TRBV10-3	18	NA	TGTGCCATCAGGCACTTGGGGGAGGGGGAAAAAGGAAGGACTGAAGCTTTCTTT	CAIRHLGEGEKGRTEAFF
TRBJ2-5	NA	TRBV11-3	14	TRBD2	TGTGCCAGCAGACCGGGGGGGCCCCAAGAGACCCAGTACTTC	CASRPGGPQETQYF
TRBJ2-1	NA	TRBV5-1	16	TRBD2	TGCGCCAGCAGCTTGGAGAGCGGGAGGGCCTTCAATGAGCAGTTCTTC	CASSLESGRAFNEQFF
TRBJ2-7	NA	TRBV21-1	17	NA	TGTGCCAGCAGCATAAAAGGAAGTGGGGGGTTCCCCTACGAGCAGTACTTC	CASSIKGSGGFPYEQYF
TRBJ2-2	NA	TRBV19	18	TRBD2	TGTGCCAGTAGTATCTATCCTAGCGGGGGGACGAACACCGGGGAGCTGTTTTTT	CASSIYPSGGTNTGELFF
TRBJ2-7	NA	TRBV5-4	15	TRBD2	TGTGCCAGCAGCATGGGGACCGGGACTATCTACGAGCAGTACTTC	CASSMGTGTIYEQYF
TRBJ1-2	NA	TRBV13	14	NA	TGTGCCAGCAGCTTAGCGCCCGAACCCTATGGCTACACCTTC	CASSLAPEPYGYTF
TRBJ2-3	once	TRBV5-1	18	NA	TGCGCCAGCAGCCAGACCCCCGGGGCTCCTTTTAGCACAGATACGCAGTATTTT	CASSQTPGAPFSTDTQYF
TRBJ2-7	NA	TRBV11-2	14	TRBD1	TGTGCCAGCAGCCATGGACAGGGCTGGCTCGAGCAGTACTTC	CASSHGQGWLEQYF
TRBJ2-7	NA	TRBV5-5	14	NA	TGTGCCAGCAGTTTCCTTGCAACACCGTACGAGCAGTACTTC	CASSFLATPYEQYF
TRBJ2-3	NA	TRBV5-1	16	NA	TGCGCCAGCAGCCCTGGGACTGCCTCAGTCACAGATACGCAGTATTTT	CASSPGTASVTDTQYF
TRBJ1-4	NA	TRBV3-1/TRBV3-2	12	NA	TGTGCCAGCAGCCAACGGGACATAGGGCTGTTTTTT	CASSQRDIGLFF
TRBJ2-7	NA	TRBV5-4	15	NA	TGTGCCAGCAGCCCGAAAGGCGGGACGGCCTACGAGCAGTACTTC	CASSPKGGTAYEQYF
TRBJ2-3	NA	TRBV9	17	TRBD2	TGTGCCAGCAGTTCCGAACGAGGACTAGCGAACACAGATACGCAGTATTTT	CASSSERGLANTDTQYF
TRBJ2-4	NA	TRBV19	14	NA	TGTGCCAGTAGTCCCAGAGCGGGTCGGGACATTCAGTACTTC	CASSPRAGRDIQYF
TRBJ2-1	NA	TRBV18	13	TRBD2	TGTGCCAGCTCACCGCGGGGCGGGGGGGAGCAGTTCTTC	CASSPRGGGEQFF
TRBJ1-2	NA	TRBV12-3/TRBV12-4	13	NA	TGTGCCAGCAGGACCTCAGGGGTTTATGGCTACACCTTC	CASRTSGVYGYTF
TRBJ1-5	NA	TRBV2	14	TRBD1	TGTGCCAGCAGCACTGACAGGGGCTGGCAGCCCCAGCATTTT	CASSTDRGWQPQHF
TRBJ1-5	few	TRBV2	15	TRBD1	TGTGCCAGCATGGGGGACAGGGTATTGGGCCAGCCCCAGCATTTT	CASMGDRVLGQPQHF
TRBJ1-1	NA	TRBV7-6	13	NA	TGTGCCAGCAGATTAGGGGTCGATGGTGAAGCTTTCTTT	CASRLGVDGEAFF
TRBJ1-5	NA	TRBV7-9	14	NA	TGTGCCAGCAGCACGACAGCGAGCAATCAGCCCCAGCATTTT	CASSTTASNQPQHF